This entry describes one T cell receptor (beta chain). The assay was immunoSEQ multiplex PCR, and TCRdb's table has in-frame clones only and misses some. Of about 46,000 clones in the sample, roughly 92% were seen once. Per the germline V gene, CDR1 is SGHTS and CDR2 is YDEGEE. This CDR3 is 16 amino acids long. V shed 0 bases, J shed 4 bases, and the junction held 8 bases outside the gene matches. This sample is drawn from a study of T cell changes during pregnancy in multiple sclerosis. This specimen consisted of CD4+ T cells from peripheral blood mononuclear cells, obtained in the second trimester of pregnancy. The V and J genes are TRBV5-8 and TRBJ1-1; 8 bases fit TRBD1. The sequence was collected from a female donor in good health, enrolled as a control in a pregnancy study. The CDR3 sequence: CASSLADWTGSTEAFF. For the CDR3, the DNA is TGTGCCAGCAGCTTGGCCGACTGGACAGGGTCCACTGAAGCTTTCTTT.